The 23 T cell receptor beta chains presented below share a single source sample, sequenced in a study of cytomegalovirus exposure and HLA in healthy donors (dated by TCRdb to about 2017). The library was prepared using the immunoSEQ multiplex PCR assay. For the multiplex PCR, a mixture combining 60 forward primers for TCR Vbeta segments and 13 reverse primers for TCR Jbeta segments was used. The clones in this table, taken by TCRdb from immuneACCESS, are in-frame only. Not every clone is retained; where verified, under half of the shortfall comes from an unresolved V gene, and the cause of the rest is unknown. In this sample the table shows about 200,000 clones, around 78% of which occur a single time. The leading ten clones occupy about 2.1% of the sample. Sequencing was performed on PBMCs. These receptors were collected from a man aged 25-45 years in good health and CMV-seronegative.

The CDR3 sequence: CASRPRGDTDTQYF. CDR3 coding DNA: TGTGCCAGCCGCCCCAGGGGCGACACAGATACGCAGTATTTT. The rearrangement joins TRBV27 to TRBJ2-3, with D possibly TRBD1 on 6 matching bases. V lost 8 bases and J 2 bases, leaving 14 bases between the germline ends. The CDR3 has 14 residues. Germline values: CDR1 MNHEY, CDR2 SMNVEV (reference sequence).

The J gene is TRBJ2-2, the V gene TRBV7-6; 9 bases are a match to TRBD1. This CDR3 is built from 17 residues. Germline CDR1 and CDR2: SGHVS and FNYEAQ. Unmatched junction bases numbered 12, after V lost 5 bases and J lost 5 bases. Written as DNA, the CDR3 is TGTGCCAGCAGCCCTACAGGGGGCGCGATTTTGACCGGGGAGCTGTTTTTT. This gives the protein CASSPTGGAILTGELFF.

The chain combines TRBV5-5 with TRBJ1-2; 9 bases fit TRBD1. V gave up 1 base and J gave up 14 bases; unmatched junction bases: 9. The germline gives CDR1 SGHKS, CDR2 YYEKEE (reference sequence). This CDR3 is 13 amino acids long. Here the CDR3 DNA reads TGTGCCAGCAGCTTGACTCCGGGACAGGGAGGAACCTTC. Its protein product is CASSLTPGQGGTF.

V usage is TRBV29-1 and J usage is TRBJ2-5; no reliable D call. The V gene's germline CDR1 is SQVTM and CDR2 ANQGSEA. V lost 4 bases to trimming and J lost 1 base, with 10 bases between them. The CDR3 runs to 13 residues. CDR3 DNA sequence: TGCAGCGTTGTAATTGGAGCCCAAGAGACCCAGTACTTC. Protein product: CSVVIGAQETQYF.

V usage is TRBV6-1 and J usage is TRBJ2-5, with 7 nucleotides matching TRBD1. This CDR3 region has 15 residues. The V and J ends lost 2 bases and 5 bases, in that order; junction bases with no gene match: 8. Germline V gene data show CDR1 as MNHNS and CDR2 as SASEGT. The CDR3 protein is CASSEFRGGGETQYF. The CDR3 DNA reads as TGTGCCAGCAGTGAATTCCGAGGGGGCGGGGAGACCCAGTACTTC.

This clone was found a few times. The chain has TRBV7-3 and TRBJ2-7; 7 positions match TRBD1. After removal of 8 bases from V and 0 bases from J, the junction contained 7 bases not matched to a gene. This CDR3 is 14 amino acids long. Looked up from germline, CDR1 is SGHTA and CDR2 is FQGTGA. CDR3 sequence: CASSTRQGSYEQYF. CDR3 in DNA: TGTGCCAGCTCCACAAGACAGGGCTCCTACGAGCAGTACTTC. The full variable domain, its missing parts supplied by reference TRBV7-3 and TRBJ2-7, is GAGVSQTPSNKVTEKGKYVELRCDPISGHTALYWYRQSLGQGPEFLIYFQGTGAADDSGLPNDRFFAVRPEGSVSTLKIQRTERGDSAVYLCASSTRQGSYEQYFGPGTRLTVT.

This clone was seen only a few times. The CDR3 region is CASRIGQNTEAFF. Written as DNA, the CDR3 is TGTGCCAGCAGAATTGGACAGAACACTGAAGCTTTCTTT. The chain couples TRBV7-3 to TRBJ1-1; a possible D gene is TRBD1 (5 bases). Germline V gene lookup returns CDR1 SGHTA and CDR2 FQGTGA. The V and J ends lost 6 bases and 1 base respectively, with 9 bases between them. The CDR3 is 13 residues long.

The count of this clone is one. The V call is TRBV9, the J call TRBJ2-5, with a tentative D call TRBD2 (6 bases). This CDR3 has 15 residues. CDR1 and CDR2 (germline): SGDLS, YYNGEE. V was trimmed by 4 bases and J by 2 bases, leaving 15 bases between them. CDR3 region: CASSPSGTQQETQYF. In DNA, the CDR3 is TGTGCCAGCAGCCCGTCCGGGACTCAACAAGAGACCCAGTACTTC.

The genes are TRBV7-3 and TRBJ2-1, with a possible D match to TRBD1 (6 bases). Germline CDR1 reads SGHTA; CDR2 reads FQGTGA. This CDR3 has 12 amino acids. V lost 5 bases, J lost 8 bases, and 10 bases lay in between. The CDR3: CASSANRDEQFF. The CDR3 DNA follows: TGTGCCAGCAGCGCAAACAGGGATGAGCAGTTCTTC.

The gene calls are TRBV9 and TRBJ2-1, with D maybe TRBD2 (6 bases). This CDR3 is 15 amino acids long. Trimming shortened V by 4 bases and J by 9 bases, and 20 bases separated the two germline ends. Germline CDR1 is SGDLS and CDR2 is YYNGEE. CDR3 coding DNA: TGTGCCAGCAGCCCCCCCGGGACTCCGTTTTTTGAGCAGTTCTTC. It is translated as CASSPPGTPFFEQFF.

The J gene is TRBJ1-1, the V gene TRBV5-4; the D gene is possibly TRBD1 (5 bases). The CDR3 runs 16 residues. Trimming took off 4 bases at V and 1 base at J, with 17 bases between the two ends. The germline V gene encodes CDR1 SGHNT and CDR2 YYREEE (reference sequence). The CDR3 DNA reads TGTGCCAGCAGCCCAGCCAGGTTCGGGGGGAACACTGAAGCTTTCTTT. This encodes CASSPARFGGNTEAFF.

The chain couples TRBV7-9 to TRBJ1-2; the match to TRBD1 covers 9 bases. Germline trimming cut 4 bases from V and 14 bases from J; bases unmatched to any gene: 8. This CDR3 contains 12 residues. Germline CDR1 and CDR2: SEHNR and FQNEAQ (reference sequence). CDR3 amino acids: CASSSTGGAGTF. The DNA of the CDR3 is TGTGCCAGCAGCTCTACAGGGGGCGCAGGGACCTTC.

V is TRBV10-2 and J is TRBJ2-1, with D uncertain. Deletions cut 0 bases from V and 9 bases from J, with 12 bases between. CDR1 and CDR2 from the germline V gene are WSHSY and SAAADI. The CDR3 is made up of 14 amino acids. CDR3 DNA sequence: TGCGCCAGCAGTGAGTCGGGCCCCTTGGGTGAGCAGTTCTTC. Its translation: CASSESGPLGEQFF.

The rearrangement links TRBV5-1 to TRBJ1-4; D call uncertain. The CDR3 contains 16 residues. V was clipped by 0 bases and J by 6 bases, with 15 bases between them. CDR1 and CDR2 (germline): SGHRS, YFSETQ. CDR3 sequence reads: CASSLGGLRADEKLFF. DNA of the CDR3: TGCGCCAGCAGCTTGGGTGGGTTGAGGGCGGATGAAAAACTGTTTTTT.

V gene TRBV25-1 combines with J gene TRBJ2-3, with D possibly TRBD2 on 6 matching bases. Germline V lookup: CDR1 MGHDK, CDR2 SYGVNS. V was trimmed by 5 bases and J by 2 bases, leaving 11 bases between them. The CDR3 is made up of 14 amino acids. The CDR3 sequence: CASSRGLNTDTQYF. The CDR3 DNA reads as TGTGCCAGCAGTAGGGGACTTAACACAGATACGCAGTATTTT.

This chain joins TRBV6-1 and TRBJ2-3; TRBD1 matches 7 bases. Germline V gene lookup returns CDR1 MNHNS and CDR2 SASEGT. CDR3 length equals 15 residues. With 9 bases clipped from V and 2 bases from J, the junction kept 11 bases outside the gene matches. The CDR3 DNA sequence: TGTGCCAGTAGAGAAAGGGACAGAACCACAGATACGCAGTATTTT. Amino acids: CASRERDRTTDTQYF.

A word on this clone: Other DNA sequences in the sample encode the same CDR3. J is TRBJ2-1 and V is TRBV5-4; D is unresolved. Per the germline V gene, CDR1 is SGHNT and CDR2 is YYREEE (reference sequence). This CDR3 is 14 amino acids long. V was trimmed by 2 bases and J by 6 bases, leaving 12 bases between them. CDR3 nucleotides: TGTGCCAGCAGCTTCGGCCCGGGTACCAATGAGCAGTTCTTC. Protein sequence: CASSFGPGTNEQFF. The entire variable domain, with the rest obtained from reference TRBV5-4 and TRBJ2-1, is as follows: ETGVTQSPTHLIKTRGQQVTLRCSSQSGHNTVSWYQQALGQGPQFIFQYYREEENGRGNFPPRFSGLQFPNYSSELNVNALELDDSALYLCASSFGPGTNEQFFGPGTRLTVL.

This clone was recorded once. The V gene is TRBV19, the J gene TRBJ1-1, with 9 bases aligning to TRBD1. The CDR3 is 15 residues long. In germline, CDR1 is LNHDA, CDR2 SQIVND (reference sequence). Trimming removed 4 bases from V and 0 bases from J; junction bases left unmatched: 3. The DNA of the CDR3 is TGTGCCAGTAGTACCGGACAGGGGATGAACACTGAAGCTTTCTTT. Amino acids: CASSTGQGMNTEAFF.

The chain employs TRBV30 and TRBJ2-5; 9 nucleotides align to TRBD2. Germline values: CDR1 GTSNPN, CDR2 SVGIG (reference sequence). The CDR3 has 15 residues. The V and J ends lost 0 bases and 4 bases, in that order; junction bases with no gene match: 6. The CDR3 nucleotides read TGTGCCTGGAGTGTAATTGGCGGGAGGGCAGAGACCCAGTACTTC. It translates to CAWSVIGGRAETQYF.

The chain employs TRBV4-1 and TRBJ2-1, with D uncertain. Trimming stripped 4 bases from V and 1 base from J, with 8 bases between. Germline CDR1 is MGHRA and CDR2 is YSYEKL. This CDR3 comprises 14 residues. The CDR3 region is CASSPTLSYNEQFF. As DNA, the CDR3 is TGCGCCAGCAGCCCTACTCTGTCCTACAATGAGCAGTTCTTC.

This chain links TRBV6-5 with TRBJ2-1; TRBD2 might be the D (6 bases). The CDR3 has 15 amino acids. Germline values: CDR1 MNHEY, CDR2 SVGAGI. V lost 5 bases and J lost 2, with 13 bases in between. Here the CDR3 reads CASSPPGLAYNEQFF. The CDR3 DNA reads TGTGCCAGCAGTCCCCCGGGACTGGCCTACAATGAGCAGTTCTTC.

V and J are TRBV2 and TRBJ2-7; 9 bases line up with TRBD1. Per the germline V gene, CDR1 is SNHLY and CDR2 is FYNNEI. The ends lost 3 bases at V and 3 bases at J; junction bases unmatched: 6. CDR3 length: 15 amino acids. The CDR3, as DNA: TGTGCCAGCAGTGAGGAACAGGGGGCGGGCTACGAGCAGTACTTC. It translates to CASSEEQGAGYEQYF.

CDR3 residues: CASSRRQGEETQYF. CDR3 DNA: TGTGCCAGCAGTCGTCGACAGGGCGAAGAGACCCAGTACTTC. The gene calls are TRBV6-6 and TRBJ2-5; 7 bases are shared with TRBD1. CDR1 MNHNY and CDR2 SVGAGI come from the germline V gene (reference sequence). This CDR3 has 14 residues. The V gene end was trimmed by 5 bases and the J gene end by 3 bases; junction bases not matched to a gene: 6.